This TCR beta chain emerged from a study of blood T cell repertoires in COVID-19. About the research overall: The samples span acute and convalescent COVID-19 from the United States, Italy and Spain. Sources were T cells, B-cell-depleted T cells, or PBMCs; the material itself was cDNA or gDNA.

Original processing notes: Estimated nucleated cell counts came from reference gene primer amplification. TCRdb's table, derived via immunoSEQ multiplex PCR, lists solely in-frame clones and lacks some. The DNA was the basis for D and trimming; V, J and clone size are from that table. This sample has about 130,000 clones, with 88% found just once. Sequencing input: peripheral blood. The clonotype was recovered from a man over 45 with acute or convalescent COVID-19.

The CDR3 sequence is CASSSTGLQGNTIYF. CDR3 sequence (DNA): TGTGCCAGCAGTTCCACAGGGTTACAAGGAAACACCATATATTTT. The chain joins TRBV28 to TRBJ1-3; the D gene is possibly TRBD1 (6 bases). Germline CDR1 MDHEN, CDR2 SYDVKM. The length of the CDR3 is 15 residues. V was pared by 4 bases and J by 4 bases, with 14 bases between.